Below are 24 T cell receptor beta chains sequenced from a single sample in a study of TIL therapy for anti-PD-1-resistant metastatic lung cancer. Sequencing used immunoSEQ v3. Sequenced by immunoSEQ multiplex PCR; TCRdb stores in-frame clones only, minus some. The sample has approximately 87,000 clones, 55% to 75% seen once; the top ten hold over 9.5%. This sample's time point: pre-treatment sample, taken before nivolumab and TIL therapy. The tumor samples were excised metastases, mostly pleural nodules or supraclavicular lymph nodes. Sequenced material: tumor tissue, taken at baseline. Source of these receptors: a person aged 25 to 85 with non-small cell lung cancer.

V is TRBV28 and J is TRBJ1-6, with D uncertain. Germline loops: CDR1 MDHEN, CDR2 SYDVKM. V lost 6 bases, J lost 3 bases, and 6 bases lay in between. This CDR3 comprises 13 residues. The DNA of the CDR3 is TGTGCCAGCAGGCATGGCTATAATTCACCCCTCCACTTT. Its protein product is CASRHGYNSPLHF.

This clone has a count of ten or more. The rearrangement joins TRBV30 to TRBJ2-7; TRBD1 aligns across 8 bases. The CDR3 runs 15 residues. Looked up from germline, CDR1 is GTSNPN and CDR2 is SVGIG (reference sequence). The J segment lost 2 bases and the V segment lost 4 bases, leaving 10 bases of the junction unmatched. The CDR3 protein is CAWMFGQGLTYEQYF. Here the CDR3 DNA reads TGTGCCTGGATGTTCGGACAGGGTCTCACCTACGAGCAGTACTTC.

This sequence joins TRBV10-3 and TRBJ2-4, with 10 bases identical to TRBD1. The CDR3 is 20 residues long. Per germline, CDR1 ENHRY and CDR2 SYGVKD. The V and J ends lost 0 bases and 0 bases, in that order; junction bases with no gene match: 11. The CDR3 DNA is TGTGCCATCAGTGAGTCTTACCCGGGACAGGGGCACCAAGCCAAAAACATTCAGTACTTC. It yields the protein CAISESYPGQGHQAKNIQYF.

The chain links TRBV5-4 to TRBJ2-5; 11 nucleotides line up with TRBD2. The V segment lost 3 bases and the J segment 4 bases; nucleotides outside the gene matches: 8. Germline CDR1 reads SGHNT; CDR2 reads YYREEE (reference sequence). The CDR3 spans 16 residues. As DNA, the CDR3 is TGTGCCAGCAGCTCTCTAGCGGGGGGTCCGAGAGAGACCCAGTACTTC. Translated: CASSSLAGGPRETQYF.

The J gene is TRBJ1-2, the V gene TRBV5-6; 10 bases fit TRBD1. V trimming: 3 bases; J trimming: 4 bases; junction bases outside the gene matches: 3. CDR1 is SGHDT and CDR2 is YYEEEE in the germline V gene. CDR3 length: 14 residues. The CDR3 DNA reads TGTGCCAGCAGCTCGACAGGGGGCCCCTATGGCTACACCTTC. Translating it yields CASSSTGGPYGYTF.

This clone appeared many times. The chain links TRBV7-8 to TRBJ2-1; a weak D match, TRBD2 (7 bases). V dropped 3 bases and J dropped 10 bases, with 10 bases sitting between them. Germline CDR1 and CDR2: SGHVS and FQNEAQ. The CDR3 consists of 12 residues. The DNA of the CDR3 is TGTGCCAGCAGCTTTAGGGGGGGAGAGCAGTTCTTC. Protein product: CASSFRGGEQFF.

The chain uses TRBV5-4 and TRBJ2-5, with D perhaps TRBD1 (5 bases). Germline V CDR1 and CDR2: SGHNT, YYREEE (reference sequence). Trimming took 0 bases from V and 4 from J, leaving 10 bases between them. CDR3 length equals 14 residues. The CDR3 coding sequence is TGTGCCAGCAGCTTGGCTAAGGGGCCAGAGACCCAGTACTTC. Translation gives CASSLAKGPETQYF.

The chain employs TRBV6-2 or TRBV6-3 and TRBJ2-7; 7 bases fit TRBD1. CDR1 is MNHEY and CDR2 is SVGEGT in the germline V gene. This CDR3 comprises 15 residues. V dropped 0 bases and J dropped 5; count of bases not matched to a gene: 7. CDR3: CASSYSRRGSNEQYF. Here the CDR3 DNA reads TGTGCCAGCAGTTACTCTCGCAGGGGGAGCAACGAGCAGTACTTC.

The V gene is TRBV7-8, the J gene TRBJ1-2, with D perhaps TRBD1 (5 bases). The V gene lost 5 bases and the J gene lost 8 bases, with 18 bases spanning the gap. Germline-derived CDR1 and CDR2 are SGHVS and FQNEAQ. The CDR3 extends over 14 amino acids. Written as DNA, the CDR3 is TGTGCCAGCAGCACCCGGACGGAAAGGGACGGCTACACCTTC. Translation: CASSTRTERDGYTF.

This chain joins TRBV18 and TRBJ1-3; no definite D call. CDR1 and CDR2 from the germline V gene are KGHSH and LQKENI. V was cut by 1 base and J by 0 bases, with 13 bases left in between. This CDR3 is built from 17 residues. In nucleotides, the CDR3 is TGTGCCAGCTCACCACATGTTGGGGATTACTCTGGAAACACCATATATTTT. This codes for CASSPHVGDYSGNTIYF. Using reference TRBV18 and TRBJ1-3 for the parts outside the CDR3, the full variable domain is NAGVMQNPRHLVRRRGQEARLRCSPMKGHSHVYWYRQLPEEGLKFMVYLQKENIIDESGMPKERFSAEFPKEGPSILRIQQVVRGDSAAYFCASSPHVGDYSGNTIYFGEGSWLTVV.

V usage is TRBV11-1 and J usage is TRBJ2-3; unclear D gene. Germline V gene data show CDR1 as SGHAT and CDR2 as FQDESV (reference sequence). V lost 5 bases and J 0 bases, leaving 15 bases between the germline ends. This CDR3 has 16 residues. The chain's CDR3 is CASSARGAMSTDTQYF. The CDR3 DNA is TGTGCCAGCAGCGCCCGAGGAGCGATGAGCACAGATACGCAGTATTTT.

V and J are TRBV30 and TRBJ1-1; tentatively, D is TRBD1 (6 bases). V dropped 4 bases and J dropped 5 bases, with 11 bases sitting between them. In germline, CDR1 is GTSNPN, CDR2 SVGIG (reference sequence). The CDR3 totals 12 residues. The CDR3 nucleotides read TGTGCCTGGATGGGACAAGGAACTGAAGCTTTCTTT. Encoded protein: CAWMGQGTEAFF.

This clone came up once. J is TRBJ2-5 and V is TRBV11-2; D might be TRBD2 (7 bases). Trimming stripped 1 base from V and 2 bases from J, with 23 bases between. Germline values: CDR1 SGHAT, CDR2 FQNNGV. The CDR3 totals 19 residues. The CDR3 nucleotides are TGTGCCAGCAGCTTAGTATCGGGTGTTGGGAGGGGGGTACAAGAGACCCAGTACTTC. It is translated as CASSLVSGVGRGVQETQYF.

This clone has just a few counts. The chain uses TRBV7-2 and TRBJ1-1; tentative D call: TRBD1 (5 bases). The CDR3 has 14 amino acids. V was clipped by 2 bases and J by 2 bases, with 9 bases between them. Germline V CDR1 and CDR2: SGHTA, FQGNSA. The CDR3 DNA reads TGTGCCAGCAGCTTATCGAGGGGCAACACTGAAGCTTTCTTT. It translates to CASSLSRGNTEAFF.

This sequence joins TRBV30 and TRBJ2-3; D not certain. The CDR3 consists of 13 residues. Per the germline V gene, CDR1 is GTSNPN and CDR2 is SVGIG (reference sequence). V was pared by 0 bases and J by 4 bases, with 8 bases between. The DNA of the CDR3 is TGTGCCTGGAGTGTGAGTCCCCCAGATACGCAGTATTTT. It codes for CAWSVSPPDTQYF.

J is TRBJ2-5 and V is TRBV18, with a weak D call TRBD2 (6 bases). The CDR3 is 11 amino acids. Germline values: CDR1 KGHSH, CDR2 LQKENI. V was cut by 5 bases and J by 6 bases, with 7 bases left in between. CDR3 DNA: TGTGCCAGCTCAGGGAGGAAGACCCAGTACTTC. It specifies CASSGRKTQYF.

This clone turned up a few times. The chain has TRBV7-6 and TRBJ2-1; unclear D gene. This CDR3 is 12 amino acids long. In germline, CDR1 is SGHVS, CDR2 FNYEAQ. Trimming removed 0 bases at V and 8 bases at J, with 5 bases between. In DNA form, the CDR3 reads TGTGCCAGCAGCTTAGCCCTGGATGAGCAGTTCTTC. Translated: CASSLALDEQFF.

The chain carries TRBV7-2 and TRBJ2-7; D is unclear. The CDR3 sequence is 12 residues long. The germline gives CDR1 SGHTA, CDR2 FQGNSA. Trimming cost V 3 bases and J 0 bases, with 3 bases left between them. The CDR3 DNA reads as TGTGCCAGCAGCTTTACCTCCTACGAGCAGTACTTC. The encoded protein is CASSFTSYEQYF.

This clone occurred once. This rearrangement joins TRBV4-2 to TRBJ2-7; 7 nucleotides match TRBD2. Looked up from germline, CDR1 is LGHNA and CDR2 is YNFKEQ. The CDR3 consists of 14 residues. Germline trimming cut 4 bases from V and 3 bases from J; bases unmatched to any gene: 6. The CDR3 bases are TGTGCCAGCAGCCCCCAGCGGGATCGCTACGAGCAGTACTTC. Translation: CASSPQRDRYEQYF.

The chain recombines TRBV28 with TRBJ1-2; D uncertain. This CDR3 comprises 15 residues. Germline V CDR1 and CDR2: MDHEN, SYDVKM. Between the trimmed V and J ends, which lost 4 bases and 0 bases, there was a span of 12 bases. CDR3 region: CASSYGELTNYGYTF. CDR3 nucleotide sequence: TGTGCCAGCAGTTACGGGGAGTTGACTAACTATGGCTACACCTTC.

The rearrangement joins TRBV9 to TRBJ1-1; D not certain. Trimming took 2 bases from V and 4 from J, leaving 15 bases between them. This CDR3 spans 15 amino acids. The germline CDR1 and CDR2 sequences are SGDLS and YYNGEE. The CDR3 DNA sequence: TGTGCCAGCAGCGTTGCTGACTGGGTGAGCACTGAAGCTTTCTTT. Translated: CASSVADWVSTEAFF.

V gene TRBV19 combines with J gene TRBJ2-7; possibly TRBD1 for D (5 bases). This CDR3 comprises 15 residues. Trimming removed 3 bases from V and 2 bases from J, with 14 bases in between. The V gene's germline CDR1 is LNHDA and CDR2 SQIVND (reference sequence). CDR3 residues: CASSIGAQMTYEQYF. The CDR3 region has the DNA TGTGCCAGTAGTATTGGGGCACAGATGACCTACGAGCAGTACTTC.

The V call is TRBV30, the J call TRBJ2-1; 12 nucleotides match TRBD2. The CDR3 has 14 amino acids. Germline V gene sequence: CDR1 GTSNPN, CDR2 SVGIG (reference sequence). V shed 7 bases and J 8 bases; nucleotides not matched to a gene: 9. The DNA of the CDR3 is TGTGCCTTGAGACTAGCGGGAGTTTGGGATGAGCAGTTCTTC. Encoded protein: CALRLAGVWDEQFF.

The rearrangement joins TRBV7-2 to TRBJ2-5, with D perhaps being TRBD1 or TRBD2 (5 bases each). The CDR3 runs 14 residues. Trimming removed 5 bases from V and 5 bases from J, with 15 bases in between. Germline values: CDR1 SGHTA, CDR2 FQGNSA. CDR3 loop: CASSRDLRSETQYF. In nucleotides, the CDR3 is TGTGCCAGCAGCAGGGACCTCAGGTCGGAGACCCAGTACTTC.